The 6 T cell receptor beta chains below all came from one sample that was sequenced in a study of T-cell reconstitution after alpha-beta-depleted transplantation in children. For TCRbeta, the library was prepared with unique molecular identifiers. TCRdb fed the PCR reads into MiXCR, producing one record per CDR3 protein. In the table there are 380,000 or so distinct CDR3 sequences, roughly 13% of which are singletons. The specimen comprised PBMCs, sampled from the stem cell graft. These receptors all stem from a human donor who donated a stem cell graft to a child with Fanconi anemia.

The V and J genes are TRBV25-1 and TRBJ2-7; D possibly corresponds to TRBD1 (6 bases). Trimming removed 9 bases at V and 4 bases at J, with 19 bases between. Germline CDR1 is MGHDK and CDR2 is SYGVNS. The CDR3 is 14 residues long. For the CDR3, the DNA is TGTGCCAGTGAAGCTTCCCGGGACAATTACGAGCAGTACTTC. Its translation: CASEASRDNYEQYF.

V is TRBV7-9 and J is TRBJ1-2; TRBD1 agrees at 8 bases. In germline, CDR1 is SEHNR, CDR2 FQNEAQ (reference sequence). This CDR3 comprises 14 residues. The J segment lost 3 bases and the V segment lost 5 bases, leaving 5 bases of the junction unmatched. The CDR3 DNA is TGTGCCAGCAGCCCCACGACAGGGGACTATGGCTACACCTTC. It is translated as CASSPTTGDYGYTF.

V is TRBV12-3 or TRBV12-4 and J is TRBJ1-2; the match to TRBD1 covers 10 bases. The trim removed 3 bases at V and 8 bases at J, leaving 6 bases unmatched. The CDR3 length is 14 residues. For the CDR3, the DNA is TGTGCCAGCAGTTTGACAGGGGGCGCTGGGGGCTACACCTTC. It translates to CASSLTGGAGGYTF.

This clonotype was seen just once. V is TRBV3-1 and J is TRBJ2-3; the match to TRBD2 covers 10 bases. The length of the CDR3 is 17 residues. Germline assignment: CDR1 LGHDT and CDR2 YNNKEL (reference sequence). Unmatched junction bases numbered 4, after V lost 0 bases and J lost 1 base. This CDR3 is CASSQDLSGGGTDTQYF. The CDR3 DNA is TGTGCCAGCAGCCAAGATCTGAGCGGGGGGGGCACAGATACGCAGTATTTT.

Ten or more counts support this clonotype. CDR3 amino acids: CASSLLTAGRELFF. In DNA, the CDR3 is TGTGCCAGCAGCTTACTCACGGCGGGCAGGGAGCTGTTTTTT. V and J are TRBV7-8 and TRBJ2-2; tentative D call: TRBD2 (5 bases). The ends were cut back, 2 bases at V and 9 bases at J, with 13 bases in the middle. The CDR3 length is 14 residues. CDR1 is SGHVS and CDR2 is FQNEAQ in the germline V gene.

This clonotype was seen once. The chain uses TRBV4-1 and TRBJ2-3; the D is unclear. The V and J ends lost 6 bases and 2 bases respectively, with 9 bases between them. CDR3 size: 13 residues. The germline V gene has CDR1 MGHRA and CDR2 YSYEKL. DNA for the CDR3: TGCGCCAGCAGTCGTTCTTTCACAGATACGCAGTATTTT. Its protein product is CASSRSFTDTQYF.